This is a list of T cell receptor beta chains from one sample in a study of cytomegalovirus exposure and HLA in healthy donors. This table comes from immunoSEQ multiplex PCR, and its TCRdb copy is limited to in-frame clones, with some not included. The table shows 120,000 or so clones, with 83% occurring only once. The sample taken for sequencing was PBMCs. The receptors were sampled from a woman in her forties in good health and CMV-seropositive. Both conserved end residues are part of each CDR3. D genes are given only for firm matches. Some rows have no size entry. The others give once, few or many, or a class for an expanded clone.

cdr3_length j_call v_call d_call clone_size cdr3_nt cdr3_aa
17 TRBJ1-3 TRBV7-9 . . TGTTCCAGCAGATCATTGGCGGGGGGTACCTCTGGAAACACCATATATTTT CSSRSLAGGTSGNTIYF
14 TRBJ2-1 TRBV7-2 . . TGTGCCAGCAGCGCTCTGGGGGGGCTGGGTGAGCAGTTCTTC CASSALGGLGEQFF
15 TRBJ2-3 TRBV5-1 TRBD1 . TGCGCCAGCACCCGGACAGGGACAAGCACAGATACGCAGTATTTT CASTRTGTSTDTQYF
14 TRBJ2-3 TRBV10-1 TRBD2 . TGCGCCAGCAGTGAGTCGTCGGGAGGAGATACGCAGTATTTT CASSESSGGDTQYF
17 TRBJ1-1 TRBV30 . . TGTGCCTGGAGAGGATCGGGGGTCGCCTTTATGAACACTGAAGCTTTCTTT CAWRGSGVAFMNTEAFF
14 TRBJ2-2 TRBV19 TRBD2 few TGTGCCACGACTAGCGGGAGGGACACCGGGGAGCTGTTTTTT CATTSGRDTGELFF
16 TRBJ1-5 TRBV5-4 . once TGTGCCAGCAGCTTGATAGCCACTCCCGCAAATCAGCCCCAGCATTTT CASSLIATPANQPQHF
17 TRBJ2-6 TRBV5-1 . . TGCGCCAGCAGCCCCCCCAGGCGTAACTCTGGGGCCAACGTCCTGACTTTC CASSPPRRNSGANVLTF
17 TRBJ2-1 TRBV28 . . TGTGCCAGCAGTTCGGCTCCCCGGGGAGGCTCCTACAATGAGCAGTTCTTC CASSSAPRGGSYNEQFF
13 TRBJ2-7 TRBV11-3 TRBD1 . TGTGCCAGCAGCCAGGGGGCCCCTCTCGAGCAGTACTTC CASSQGAPLEQYF
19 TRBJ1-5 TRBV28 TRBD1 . TGTGCCAGCAGTCCCGCCCGGGACAGGGGGCGAGGAAGCAATCAGCCCCAGCATTTT CASSPARDRGRGSNQPQHF
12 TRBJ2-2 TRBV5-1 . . TGCGCCAGCAGCTTCGACAGGGGGGAGCTGTTTTTT CASSFDRGELFF
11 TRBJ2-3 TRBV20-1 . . TGCAGTGCTAGTCAATCAGATACGCAGTATTTT CSASQSDTQYF
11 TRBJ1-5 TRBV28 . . TGTGCCAGCAGTCCTCGGGGGGCCCAGCATTTT CASSPRGAQHF
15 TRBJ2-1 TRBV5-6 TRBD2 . TGTGCCAGCAGCCGAATCCTAGCGGGAGGGAATGAGCAGTTCTTC CASSRILAGGNEQFF
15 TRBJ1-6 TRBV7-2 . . TGTGCCAGCAACTCGGGGAACACTTATAATTCACCCCTCCACTTT CASNSGNTYNSPLHF
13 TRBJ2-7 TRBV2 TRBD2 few TGTGCCAGCAGACTAGCGGATTCCTACGAGCAGTACTTC CASRLADSYEQYF